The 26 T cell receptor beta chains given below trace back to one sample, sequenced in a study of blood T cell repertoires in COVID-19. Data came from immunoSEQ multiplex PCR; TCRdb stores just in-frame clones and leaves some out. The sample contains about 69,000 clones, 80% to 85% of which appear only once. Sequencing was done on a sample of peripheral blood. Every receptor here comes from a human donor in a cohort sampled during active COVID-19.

CDR3 region: CASSLAKSKPQHF. CDR3 sequence (DNA): TGTGCCAGCAGCTTGGCCAAATCTAAGCCCCAGCATTTT. This rearrangement joins TRBV5-6 to TRBJ1-5; no clear D. V was clipped by 0 bases and J by 8 bases, with 9 bases between them. The germline V gene has CDR1 SGHDT and CDR2 YYEEEE. The CDR3 has 13 residues.

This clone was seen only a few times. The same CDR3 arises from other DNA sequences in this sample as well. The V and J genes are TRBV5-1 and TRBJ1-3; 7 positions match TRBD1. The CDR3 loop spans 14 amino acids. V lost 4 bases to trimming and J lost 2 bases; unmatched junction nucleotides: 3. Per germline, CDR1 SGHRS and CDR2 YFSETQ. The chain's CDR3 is CASSDDRAGNTIYF. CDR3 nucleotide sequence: TGCGCCAGCAGCGACGACAGGGCTGGAAACACCATATATTTT.

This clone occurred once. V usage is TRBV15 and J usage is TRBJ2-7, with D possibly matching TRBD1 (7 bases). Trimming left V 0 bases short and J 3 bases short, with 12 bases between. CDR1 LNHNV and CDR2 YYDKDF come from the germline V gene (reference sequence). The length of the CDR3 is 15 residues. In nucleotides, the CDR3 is TGTGCCACCAGCAGAGACAGGGGGGTTTACTACGAGCAGTACTTC. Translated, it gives CATSRDRGVYYEQYF.

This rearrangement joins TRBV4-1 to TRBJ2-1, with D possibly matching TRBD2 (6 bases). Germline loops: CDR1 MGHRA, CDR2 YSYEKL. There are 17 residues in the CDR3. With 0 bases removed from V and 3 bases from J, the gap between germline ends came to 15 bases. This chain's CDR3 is CASSQEDYSGNYNEQFF. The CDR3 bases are TGCGCCAGCAGCCAAGAAGACTATAGCGGCAACTACAATGAGCAGTTCTTC.

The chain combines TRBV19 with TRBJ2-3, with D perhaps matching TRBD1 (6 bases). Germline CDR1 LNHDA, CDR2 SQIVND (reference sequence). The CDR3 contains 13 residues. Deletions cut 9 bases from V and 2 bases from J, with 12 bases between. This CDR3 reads CASGSGVTDTQYF. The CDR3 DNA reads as TGTGCCAGCGGATCAGGGGTCACAGATACGCAGTATTTT.

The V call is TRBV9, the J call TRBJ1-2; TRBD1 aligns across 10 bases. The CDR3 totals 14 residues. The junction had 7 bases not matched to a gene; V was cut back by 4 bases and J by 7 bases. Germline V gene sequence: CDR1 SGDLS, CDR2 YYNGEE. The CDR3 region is CASSPRTGGIGYTF. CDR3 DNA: TGTGCCAGCAGCCCACGGACAGGGGGGATTGGCTACACCTTC.

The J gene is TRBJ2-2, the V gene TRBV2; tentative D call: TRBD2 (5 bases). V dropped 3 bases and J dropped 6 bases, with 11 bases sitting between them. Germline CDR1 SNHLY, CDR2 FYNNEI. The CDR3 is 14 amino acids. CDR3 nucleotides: TGTGCCAGCAGTGAGGAATGGGGAGCCGGGGAGCTGTTTTTT. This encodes CASSEEWGAGELFF.

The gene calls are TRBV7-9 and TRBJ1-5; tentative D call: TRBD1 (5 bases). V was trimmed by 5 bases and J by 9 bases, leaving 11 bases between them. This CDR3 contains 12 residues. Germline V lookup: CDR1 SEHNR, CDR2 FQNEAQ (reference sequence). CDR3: CASSLGAGPQHF. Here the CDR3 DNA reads TGTGCCAGCAGCCTAGGGGCCGGGCCCCAGCATTTT.

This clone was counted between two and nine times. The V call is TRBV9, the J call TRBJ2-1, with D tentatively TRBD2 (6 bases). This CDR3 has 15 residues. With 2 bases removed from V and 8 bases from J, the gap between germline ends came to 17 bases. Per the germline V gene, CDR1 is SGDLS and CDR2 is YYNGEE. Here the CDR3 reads CASSVQAGPGYEQFF. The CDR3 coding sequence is TGTGCCAGCAGCGTCCAAGCGGGTCCGGGGTATGAGCAGTTCTTC.

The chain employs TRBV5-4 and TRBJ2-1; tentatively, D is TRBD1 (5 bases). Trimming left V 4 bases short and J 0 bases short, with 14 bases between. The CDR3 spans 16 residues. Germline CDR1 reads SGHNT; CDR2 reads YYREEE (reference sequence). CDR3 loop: CASSPGGQSSYNEQFF. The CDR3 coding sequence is TGTGCCAGCAGCCCCGGCGGACAAAGCTCCTACAATGAGCAGTTCTTC.

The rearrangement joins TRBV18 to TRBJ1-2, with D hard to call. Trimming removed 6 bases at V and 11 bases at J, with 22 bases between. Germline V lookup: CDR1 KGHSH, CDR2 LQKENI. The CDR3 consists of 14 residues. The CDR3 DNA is TGTGCCAGCTCTCGACGGGAGGGCTCGGTCCTTTACACCTTC. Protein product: CASSRREGSVLYTF. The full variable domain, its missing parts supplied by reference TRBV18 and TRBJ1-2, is NAGVMQNPRHLVRRRGQEARLRCSPMKGHSHVYWYRQLPEEGLKFMVYLQKENIIDESGMPKERFSAEFPKEGPSILRIQQVVRGDSAAYFCASSRREGSVLYTFGSGTRLTVV.

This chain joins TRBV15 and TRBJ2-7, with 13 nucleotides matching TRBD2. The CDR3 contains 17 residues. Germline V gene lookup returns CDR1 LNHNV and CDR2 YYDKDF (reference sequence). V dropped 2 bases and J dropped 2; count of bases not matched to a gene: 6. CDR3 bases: TGTGCCACCAGCAGATCGGGACTAGCGGGGAGAGCCTACGAGCAGTACTTC. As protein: CATSRSGLAGRAYEQYF.

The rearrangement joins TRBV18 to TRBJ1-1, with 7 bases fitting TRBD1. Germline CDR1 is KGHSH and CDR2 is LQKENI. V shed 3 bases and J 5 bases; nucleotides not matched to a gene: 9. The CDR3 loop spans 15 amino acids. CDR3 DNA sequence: TGTGCCAGCTCACCCGGACAGGAAACCTGGACTGAAGCTTTCTTT. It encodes CASSPGQETWTEAFF.

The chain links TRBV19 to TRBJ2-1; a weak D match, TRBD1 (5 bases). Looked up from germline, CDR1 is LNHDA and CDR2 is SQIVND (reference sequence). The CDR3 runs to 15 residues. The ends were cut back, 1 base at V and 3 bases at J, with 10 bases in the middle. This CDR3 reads CASSIARVIYNEQFF. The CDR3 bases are TGTGCCAGTAGTATAGCCAGGGTAATCTACAATGAGCAGTTCTTC.

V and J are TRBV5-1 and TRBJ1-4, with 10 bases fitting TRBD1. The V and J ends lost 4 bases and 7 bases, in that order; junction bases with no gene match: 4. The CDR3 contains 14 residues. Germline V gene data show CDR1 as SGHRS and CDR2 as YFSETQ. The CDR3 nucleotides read TGCGCCAGCAGCATCGGACAGGGGGGTGAAAAACTGTTTTTT. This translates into CASSIGQGGEKLFF.

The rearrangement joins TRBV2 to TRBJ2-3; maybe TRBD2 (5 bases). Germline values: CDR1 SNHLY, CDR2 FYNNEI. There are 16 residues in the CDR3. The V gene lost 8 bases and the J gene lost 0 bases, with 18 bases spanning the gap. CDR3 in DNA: TGTGCCAGCGAGGAGCGGTTAAAGGCTAGCACAGATACGCAGTATTTT. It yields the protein CASEERLKASTDTQYF.

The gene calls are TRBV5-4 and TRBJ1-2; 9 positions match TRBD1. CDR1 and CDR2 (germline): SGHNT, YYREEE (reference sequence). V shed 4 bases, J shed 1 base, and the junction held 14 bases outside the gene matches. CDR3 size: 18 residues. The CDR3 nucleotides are TGTGCCAGCAGCCCGCCACCGGGACAGGGTAGGATTAACTATGGCTACACCTTC. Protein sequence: CASSPPPGQGRINYGYTF. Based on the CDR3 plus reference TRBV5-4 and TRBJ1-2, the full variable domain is ETGVTQSPTHLIKTRGQQVTLRCSSQSGHNTVSWYQQALGQGPQFIFQYYREEENGRGNFPPRFSGLQFPNYSSELNVNALELDDSALYLCASSPPPGQGRINYGYTFGSGTRLTVV.

In nucleotides, the CDR3 is TGTGCCAGTAGAGACAGGGTGGAAAAACTGTTTTTT. Translation: CASRDRVEKLFF. The chain is built from TRBV19 and TRBJ1-4, with 7 bases matching TRBD1. The CDR3 consists of 12 residues. Per the germline V gene, CDR1 is LNHDA and CDR2 is SQIVND (reference sequence). V lost 6 bases, J lost 8 bases, and 3 bases stayed unmatched.

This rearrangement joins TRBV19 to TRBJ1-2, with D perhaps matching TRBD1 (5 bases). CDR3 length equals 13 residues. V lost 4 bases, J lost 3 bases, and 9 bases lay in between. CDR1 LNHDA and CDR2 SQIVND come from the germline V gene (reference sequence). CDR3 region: CASSRARDYGYTF. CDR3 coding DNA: TGTGCCAGTAGTAGGGCCAGGGACTATGGCTACACCTTC.

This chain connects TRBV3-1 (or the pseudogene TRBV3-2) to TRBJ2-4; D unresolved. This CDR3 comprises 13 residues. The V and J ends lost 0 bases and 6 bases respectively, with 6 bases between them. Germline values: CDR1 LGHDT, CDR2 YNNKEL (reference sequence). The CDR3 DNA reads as TGTGCCAGCAGCCAAGAAAACGGAAACATTCAGTACTTC. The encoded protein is CASSQENGNIQYF.

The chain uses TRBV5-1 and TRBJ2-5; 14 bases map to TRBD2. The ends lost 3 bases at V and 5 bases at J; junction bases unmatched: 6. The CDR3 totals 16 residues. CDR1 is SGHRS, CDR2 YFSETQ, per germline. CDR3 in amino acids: CASSSPGLAGVETQYF. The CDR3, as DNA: TGCGCCAGCAGCTCCCCGGGACTAGCGGGGGTGGAGACCCAGTACTTC. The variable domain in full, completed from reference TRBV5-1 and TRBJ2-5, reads KAGVTQTPRYLIKTRGQQVTLSCSPISGHRSVSWYQQTPGQGLQFLFEYFSETQRNKGNFPGRFSGRQFSNSRSEMNVSTLELGDSALYLCASSSPGLAGVETQYFGPGTRLLVL.

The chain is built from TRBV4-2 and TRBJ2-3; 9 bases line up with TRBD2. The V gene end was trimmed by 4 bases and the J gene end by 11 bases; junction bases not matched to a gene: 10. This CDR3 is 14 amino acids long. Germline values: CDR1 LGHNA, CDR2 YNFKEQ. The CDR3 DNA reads TGTGCCAGCAGCCTAGGGGAGAGAGCGGGGGGGCAGTATTTT. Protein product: CASSLGERAGGQYF.

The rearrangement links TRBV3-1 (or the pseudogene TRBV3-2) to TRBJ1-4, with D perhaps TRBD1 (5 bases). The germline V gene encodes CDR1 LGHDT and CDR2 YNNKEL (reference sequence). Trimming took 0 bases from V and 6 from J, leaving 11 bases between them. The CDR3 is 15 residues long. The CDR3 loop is CASSQDEGGDEKLFF. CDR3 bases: TGTGCCAGCAGCCAAGATGAAGGAGGGGATGAAAAACTGTTTTTT.

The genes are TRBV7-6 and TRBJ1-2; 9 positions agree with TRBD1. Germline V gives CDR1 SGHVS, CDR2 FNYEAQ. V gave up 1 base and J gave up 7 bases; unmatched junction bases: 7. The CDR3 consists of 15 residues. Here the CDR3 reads CASSLDETGGAGYTF. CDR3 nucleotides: TGTGCCAGCAGCTTAGACGAGACAGGGGGGGCTGGCTACACCTTC. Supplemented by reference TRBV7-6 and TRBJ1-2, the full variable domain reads GAGVSQSPRYKVTKRGQDVALRCDPISGHVSLYWYRQALGQGPEFLTYFNYEAQQDKSGLPNDRFSAERPEGSISTLTIQRTEQRDSAMYRCASSLDETGGAGYTFGSGTRLTVV.

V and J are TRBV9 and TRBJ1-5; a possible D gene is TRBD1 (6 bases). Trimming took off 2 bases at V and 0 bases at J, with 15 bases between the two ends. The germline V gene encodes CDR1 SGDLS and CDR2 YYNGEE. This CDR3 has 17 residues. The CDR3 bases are TGTGCCAGCAGCGTCGAGACAGGCAGCTATAGCAATCAGCCCCAGCATTTT. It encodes CASSVETGSYSNQPQHF.

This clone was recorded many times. The CDR3 spells CASSLGDGGSPLHF. The CDR3 DNA reads as TGCGCCAGCAGCTTGGGGGACGGGGGGTCACCCCTCCACTTT. This chain links TRBV5-1 with TRBJ1-6; TRBD1 is a possible D gene (5 bases). Deletions cut 0 bases from V and 10 bases from J, with 11 bases between. The CDR3 has 14 amino acids. Germline values: CDR1 SGHRS, CDR2 YFSETQ.